These 24 T cell receptor beta chains were sequenced from one sample in a study of shared clonotypes between healthy human individuals. Assay used: immunoSEQ multiplex PCR; TCRdb lists only in-frame clones, some missing. In the table there are some 1,900,000 clones, approximately 94% of which are singletons. CD45RO-negative CD8 cells positively selected for CCR7 made up the naive population, which excluded terminally differentiated effector memory CD45RA+ cells. The sequencing sample was made of naive CD8+ T cells sorted from blood. The receptors were sampled from a man between 18 and 35 years old in good health.

This rearrangement joins TRBV27 to TRBJ1-1; tentative D call: TRBD1 (5 bases). This CDR3 has 12 amino acids. Germline CDR1 and CDR2: MNHEY and SMNVEV (reference sequence). With 5 bases removed from V and 9 bases from J, the gap between germline ends came to 13 bases. In DNA form, the CDR3 reads TGTGCCAGCAGTCCTACAGGAGAGAAAGCTTTCTTT. Protein: CASSPTGEKAFF.

Points on this clone: Other DNA sequences in the sample encode the same CDR3. The V gene is TRBV5-6, the J gene TRBJ2-7; D is undetermined. Trimming left V 3 bases short and J 4 bases short, with 8 bases between. Germline CDR1 is SGHDT and CDR2 is YYEEEE. The CDR3 loop spans 12 amino acids. The CDR3 DNA is TGTGCCAGCAGCTCGGTCGGGTACGAGCAGTACTTC. This translates into CASSSVGYEQYF.

The chain carries TRBV30 and TRBJ2-1; 8 nucleotides line up with TRBD2. V was pared by 3 bases and J by 12 bases, with 10 bases of the junction left unmatched. The CDR3 extends over 13 amino acids. CDR1 is GTSNPN, CDR2 SVGIG, per germline (reference sequence). In DNA, the CDR3 is TGTGCCTGGAGCAGGACTAGCCTGGACGTGCAGTTCTTC. Protein sequence: CAWSRTSLDVQFF.

The rearrangement joins TRBV6-6 to TRBJ1-4; D gene unclear. This CDR3 region has 11 residues. The germline V and J ends were trimmed by 6 bases and 8 bases, with 7 bases remaining between them. The germline V gene has CDR1 MNHNY and CDR2 SVGAGI (reference sequence). The DNA for the CDR3 is TGTGCCAGCAGCCCGGACGAAAAACTGTTTTTT. It specifies CASSPDEKLFF.

The CDR3 region has the DNA TGTGCCAGTCAGGTGGGACTGACCTACGAGCAGTACTTC. Translating gives CASQVGLTYEQYF. The chain couples TRBV28 to TRBJ2-7; tentative D call: TRBD2 (6 bases). This CDR3 spans 13 amino acids. Trimming pared 9 bases from V and 2 bases from J, leaving 14 bases between. Germline CDR1 is MDHEN and CDR2 is SYDVKM.

V is TRBV6-5 and J is TRBJ2-5, with 7 positions matching TRBD1. Per germline, CDR1 MNHEY and CDR2 SVGAGI. The CDR3 sequence is 14 residues long. V was pared by 6 bases and J by 1 base, with 5 bases of the junction left unmatched. The CDR3 sequence is CASRVTGVQETQYF. DNA of the CDR3: TGTGCCAGCAGGGTAACAGGGGTCCAAGAGACCCAGTACTTC.

This clone was detected only once. The chain couples TRBV4-3 to TRBJ2-3, with D possibly being TRBD2 (6 bases). The germline V gene has CDR1 LGHNA and CDR2 YSLEER. Between the trimmed V and J ends, which lost 2 bases and 2 bases, there was a span of 17 bases. The CDR3 totals 17 residues. The CDR3 protein is CASSQLSGTSSTDTQYF. DNA for the CDR3: TGCGCCAGCAGCCAACTGTCCGGGACTTCATCCACAGATACGCAGTATTTT.

This rearrangement joins TRBV4-1 to TRBJ2-7; 7 positions match TRBD1. Germline lookup yields CDR1 MGHRA and CDR2 YSYEKL. This CDR3 region has 14 residues. The trim removed 1 base at V and 7 bases at J, leaving 7 bases unmatched. The DNA of the CDR3 is TGCGCCAGCAGCCAAGGCCGGGACAGCGAGGAGCAGTACTTC. It translates to CASSQGRDSEEQYF.

This rearrangement joins TRBV10-1 to TRBJ2-7; D is perhaps TRBD1 (6 bases). CDR1 WNHNN and CDR2 SYGVQD come from the germline V gene (reference sequence). This CDR3 is built from 13 residues. Trimming pared 5 bases from V and 7 bases from J, leaving 15 bases between. The CDR3 reads CASSRQVQGEQYF. Written as DNA, the CDR3 is TGCGCCAGCAGTCGACAGGTCCAGGGGGAGCAGTACTTC.

The sample holds one count of this clone. Distinct nucleotide sequences in the sample also encode this CDR3. This chain links TRBV27 with TRBJ1-1; a possible D gene is TRBD1 (5 bases). Germline CDR1 is MNHEY and CDR2 is SMNVEV (reference sequence). The CDR3 is made up of 13 amino acids. Trimming left V 2 bases short and J 5 bases short, with 9 bases between. DNA of the CDR3: TGTGCCAGCAGTTTAAGGGGCGGGACTGAAGCTTTCTTT. This gives the protein CASSLRGGTEAFF.

This clone was seen only a few times. This chain joins TRBV18 and TRBJ1-2; D is perhaps TRBD1 (6 bases). Trimming removed 3 bases from V and 8 bases from J, with 16 bases in between. Germline values: CDR1 KGHSH, CDR2 LQKENI. The CDR3 extends over 14 amino acids. CDR3 bases: TGTGCCAGCTCACCTCCGGACAGTGCCTTCGGCTACACCTTC. It translates to CASSPPDSAFGYTF.

A single count supports this clone. The CDR3 loop is CATSRNVYRGSGETQYF. The CDR3 DNA sequence: TGTGCCACCAGCAGGAATGTGTACAGGGGGTCGGGTGAGACCCAGTACTTC. The V gene is TRBV15, the J gene TRBJ2-5, with 8 bases that match TRBD1. From germline, CDR1 is LNHNV and CDR2 YYDKDF (reference sequence). With V trimmed by 3 bases and J by 5 bases, 14 bases remained unmatched. The CDR3 sequence is 17 residues long.

The chain uses TRBV30 and TRBJ2-2; D may match TRBD1 or TRBD2 (5 bases each). The CDR3 totals 14 residues. Germline CDR1 reads GTSNPN; CDR2 reads SVGIG (reference sequence). Trimming shortened V by 5 bases and J by 0 bases, and 10 bases separated the two germline ends. DNA for the CDR3: TGTGCCTGGGGGGACGTTTCGAACACCGGGGAGCTGTTTTTT. Encoded protein: CAWGDVSNTGELFF.

The CDR3 region has the DNA TGTGCCAGCAGTTCGAGACTAGCTAGCGAGCAGTACTTC. Translation gives CASSSRLASEQYF. The chain couples TRBV7-9 to TRBJ2-7; 7 nucleotides line up with TRBD2. The CDR3 contains 13 residues. In germline, CDR1 is SEHNR, CDR2 FQNEAQ (reference sequence). V gave up 6 bases and J gave up 6 bases; unmatched junction bases: 8.

The chain employs TRBV9 and TRBJ1-1; 7 bases line up with TRBD1. The length of the CDR3 is 15 residues. V dropped 3 bases and J dropped 3; count of bases not matched to a gene: 8. Germline V gene sequence: CDR1 SGDLS, CDR2 YYNGEE. The CDR3 protein is CASSAQGTADTEAFF. CDR3 in DNA: TGTGCCAGCAGCGCCCAGGGGACAGCCGACACTGAAGCTTTCTTT.

CDR3 sequence reads: CASSLGRDGRSQETQYF. The DNA for the CDR3 is TGTGCCAGCAGCTTAGGCCGGGACGGGAGGTCCCAAGAGACCCAGTACTTC. This chain joins TRBV13 and TRBJ2-5, with 7 bases that match TRBD2. The CDR3 runs 17 residues. V lost 0 bases and J lost 1; bases outside the gene matches: 8. Germline V gene data show CDR1 as PRHDT and CDR2 as FYEKMQ (reference sequence).

The CDR3 loop is CAISAGVHEQYF. CDR3 DNA sequence: TGTGCCATCAGTGCGGGCGTCCACGAGCAGTACTTC. This chain links TRBV10-3 with TRBJ2-7, with no clear D. The CDR3 has 12 residues. Trimming took 4 bases from V and 5 from J, leaving 9 bases between them. Germline lookup yields CDR1 ENHRY and CDR2 SYGVKD.

This chain joins TRBV27 and TRBJ1-5, with unresolved D. Trimming took off 5 bases at V and 9 bases at J, with 11 bases between the two ends. This CDR3 has 12 residues. Germline V lookup: CDR1 MNHEY, CDR2 SMNVEV (reference sequence). The CDR3 spells CASSPAPPPQHF. The CDR3 bases are TGTGCCAGCAGTCCAGCCCCACCGCCCCAGCATTTT.

With regard to this clone: This same CDR3 is encoded by further DNA sequences in the sample. V and J are TRBV28 and TRBJ2-3; D gene unclear. Per germline, CDR1 MDHEN and CDR2 SYDVKM. V lost 3 bases and J lost 0, with 7 bases in between. This CDR3 spans 14 amino acids. CDR3 in DNA: TGTGCCAGCAGTTTTTCGGCTAGCACAGATACGCAGTATTTT. Protein: CASSFSASTDTQYF.

V and J are TRBV19 and TRBJ2-3, with D unclear. Trimming stripped 1 base from V and 8 bases from J, with 4 bases between. This CDR3 is built from 11 residues. The germline gives CDR1 LNHDA, CDR2 SQIVND (reference sequence). CDR3 residues: CASSIGPTQYF. For the CDR3, the DNA is TGTGCCAGTAGTATAGGCCCTACGCAGTATTTT. The entire variable domain, with the rest obtained from reference TRBV19 and TRBJ2-3, is as follows: DGGITQSPKYLFRKEGQNVTLSCEQNLNHDAMYWYRQDPGQGLRLIYYSQIVNDFQKGDIAEGYSVSREKKESFPLTVTSAQKNPTAFYLCASSIGPTQYFGPGTRLTVL.

As regards this clone: Other DNA sequences of this sample code for an identical CDR3. The J gene is TRBJ2-7, the V gene TRBV27; 8 nucleotides match TRBD1. V shed 5 bases and J 1 base; nucleotides not matched to a gene: 4. In germline, CDR1 is MNHEY, CDR2 SMNVEV (reference sequence). The CDR3 totals 14 residues. The CDR3 region has the DNA TGTGCCAGCAGTCCTTGGACAGGGTCCTACGAGCAGTACTTC. Translated, it gives CASSPWTGSYEQYF.

The chain recombines TRBV28 with TRBJ2-7, with D tentatively TRBD2 (6 bases). The germline gives CDR1 MDHEN, CDR2 SYDVKM. This CDR3 region has 13 residues. V was shortened by 2 bases and J by 5 bases, with 10 bases between the two germline ends. The chain's CDR3 is CASSLLSSDEQYF. DNA for the CDR3: TGTGCCAGCAGTTTACTCTCTAGCGACGAGCAGTACTTC.

This clone was seen a single time. A read error may account for a junction end that differs from germline. The J gene is TRBJ2-5, the V gene TRBV7-7; 8 positions match TRBD1. Germline CDR1 and CDR2: SSHAT and FNYEAQ (reference sequence). The CDR3 is made up of 16 amino acids. The CDR3 coding sequence is TGTGCTAGCAGCCCCAGGACAGGGTGGGACCAAGAGACCCAGTACTTC. Protein: CASSPRTGWDQETQYF.

V gene TRBV27 combines with J gene TRBJ1-6; D call uncertain. With 9 bases removed from V and 10 bases from J, the gap between germline ends came to 16 bases. The CDR3 runs to 13 residues. Germline assignment: CDR1 MNHEY and CDR2 SMNVEV (reference sequence). DNA for the CDR3: TGTGCCAGGACGCCCGCCCCTGGCTCACCCCTCCACTTT. Translating it yields CARTPAPGSPLHF.